These T cell receptor beta chains were read from a single sample in a study of CD8 T cells in ankylosing spondylitis. Each CDR3 protein gets one entry after TCRdb re-called the 5' RACE reads with MiXCR. The table lists 340,000 or so distinct CDR3 sequences, around 15% of them singletons. Input material: blood, either unsorted or a sorted T cell fraction (not recorded which). The source of these receptors is a male donor with ankylosing spondylitis or in good health (not recorded which). The CDR3 runs from the conserved cysteine through the conserved F or W. The D gene is left open where the match is weak. Size is stated for part of the rows, as once, few or many counts, or as a class when the clone is expanded.

v_call	clone_size	d_call	j_call	cdr3_length	cdr3_nt	cdr3_aa
TRBV5-1	.	.	TRBJ1-2	13	TGCGCCAGCAGCCCAACGGCCGGAGATGGCTACACCTTC	CASSPTAGDGYTF
TRBV20-1	few	TRBD2	TRBJ2-3	13	TGCAGTGCTAGTCGGCTAGCGGAACGGACGCAGTATTTT	CSASRLAERTQYF
TRBV5-1	.	TRBD2	TRBJ2-1	18	TGCGCCAGCAGCTTGGAAGGGACTAGCGGGAGCTGGGACAATGAGCAGTTCTTC	CASSLEGTSGSWDNEQFF
TRBV6-5	.	.	TRBJ1-5	15	TGTGCCAGCAGTTACGACCGGGGGGCGGATCAGCCCCAGCATTTT	CASSYDRGADQPQHF
TRBV12-3/TRBV12-4	few	.	TRBJ2-1	15	TGTGCCACCGAACGGGGTGCAGCGTGGGGTAATGAGCAGTTCTTC	CATERGAAWGNEQFF
TRBV5-1	few	.	TRBJ2-3	14	TGCGCCAGCAGCTTGGAAAGGGTGACAGATACGCAGTATTTT	CASSLERVTDTQYF
TRBV12-3/TRBV12-4	few	TRBD1	TRBJ2-3	15	TGTGCCAGCAACTGGGACAGCTCAAACACAGATACGCAGTATTTT	CASNWDSSNTDTQYF
TRBV7-9	.	TRBD1	TRBJ2-7	17	TGTGCCAGCAGCTTAGCTGGGACAGGGGGCGCTTCCTACGAGCAGTACTTC	CASSLAGTGGASYEQYF
TRBV3-1	few	TRBD1	TRBJ2-5	17	TGTGCCAGCAGCCTGAGACAGGGGAGTTTCATCGGGGAGACCCAGTACTTC	CASSLRQGSFIGETQYF
TRBV6-1	many	.	TRBJ1-2	15	TGTGCCAGCAGGCACCCGGCGGGCAGGGTCTATGGCTACACCTTC	CASRHPAGRVYGYTF
TRBV12-3/TRBV12-4	few	.	TRBJ1-4	13	TGTGCCAGCAGTTTCTTCCATGATGAAAAACTGTTTTTT	CASSFFHDEKLFF
TRBV5-1	few	.	TRBJ2-3	12	TGCGCCAGCACCGTGGGCACAGATACGCAGTATTTT	CASTVGTDTQYF
TRBV4-1	few	.	TRBJ2-1	16	TGCGCCAGCAGCCAAGAGTTCGAGGGAATGCGCCATGAGCAGTTCTTC	CASSQEFEGMRHEQFF
TRBV6-5	few	.	TRBJ2-5	16	TGTGCCAGCAGTTACTCGACAAGGACCTCCCAAGAGACCCAGTACTTC	CASSYSTRTSQETQYF
TRBV3-1	medium-sized	TRBD2	TRBJ2-1	16	TGTGCCAGCAGATCCGAGGGGCGGGGGGCCTACAATGAGCAGTTCTTC	CASRSEGRGAYNEQFF
TRBV6-1	few	.	TRBJ2-1	15	TGTGCCAGCAGTCTCAAGCCGAGCTCCTACAATGAGCAGTTCTTC	CASSLKPSSYNEQFF
TRBV4-1	few	.	TRBJ2-7	15	TGCGCCAGCAGGCGCTCCCGACAGGACTCCTACGAGCAGTACTTC	CASRRSRQDSYEQYF
TRBV29-1	.	TRBD1	TRBJ2-7	13	TGCAGCGCCCGGGACAGGGGGCCCGGCGAGCAGTACTTC	CSARDRGPGEQYF
TRBV15	.	.	TRBJ1-6	15	TGTGCCACCAGCAGCGGGCTGCCGAGGGGTTCACCCCTCCACTTT	CATSSGLPRGSPLHF
TRBV20-1	.	.	TRBJ1-6	14	TGCAGTGCTAGATCCGGGTGGGGAAATTCACCCCTCCACTTT	CSARSGWGNSPLHF
TRBV5-1	.	.	TRBJ2-3	15	TGCGCCAGCAGCTGGGGGACAACTAGCACAGATACGCAGTATTTT	CASSWGTTSTDTQYF
TRBV10-1	.	TRBD1	TRBJ1-1	12	TGCGCCAGCGGACAGGGAAGATCTGAAGCTTTCTTT	CASGQGRSEAFF
TRBV20-1	.	TRBD1	TRBJ2-3	15	TGCAGTGCTTCCCGACAGGGGCTCCTCACAGATACGCAGTATTTT	CSASRQGLLTDTQYF
TRBV12-3/TRBV12-4	.	TRBD1	TRBJ2-2	16	TGTGCCAGCAGTGTGACCGGGACAGGGAACACCGGGGAGCTGTTTTTT	CASSVTGTGNTGELFF
TRBV25-1	few	.	TRBJ2-4	16	TGTGCCAGCAGTGAGTACGACAGTCTAGCCAAAAACATTCAGTACTTC	CASSEYDSLAKNIQYF
TRBV4-1	.	TRBD2	TRBJ2-7	16	TGCGCCAGCAGCCGCAGCCCGGGACTAGCTTCTTACGAGCAGTACTTC	CASSRSPGLASYEQYF
TRBV14	.	.	TRBJ1-3	16	TGTGCCAGCAGCATCGGAGGGGTGTCTACTGGAAACACCATATATTTT	CASSIGGVSTGNTIYF
TRBV12-3/TRBV12-4	.	TRBD1	TRBJ1-2	15	TGTGCCAGCAGCCTGGGGGGACAGGGTGAAGCTGGCTACACCTTC	CASSLGGQGEAGYTF
TRBV4-1	few	TRBD2	TRBJ2-5	16	TGCGCCAGCAGCCACCCCCGGCGGGAGGGCCCTCAGACCCAGTACTTC	CASSHPRREGPQTQYF
TRBV5-4	few	TRBD2	TRBJ2-5	16	TGTGCCAGCAGCTTGATGGCGGGGGGGCCTCGAGAGACCCAGTACTTC	CASSLMAGGPRETQYF
TRBV2	few	TRBD1	TRBJ1-1	14	TGTGCCAGCAGTGCTGACAGGGCGAACACTGAAGCTTTCTTT	CASSADRANTEAFF
TRBV5-1	few	.	TRBJ2-2	15	TGCGCCAGCAGCTCGGTGACAGCCAACACCGGGGAGCTGTTTTTT	CASSSVTANTGELFF
TRBV12-3/TRBV12-4	.	.	TRBJ2-7	14	TGTGCCAGCAGCAGGGCGACCTACTCCTACGAGCAGTACTTC	CASSRATYSYEQYF